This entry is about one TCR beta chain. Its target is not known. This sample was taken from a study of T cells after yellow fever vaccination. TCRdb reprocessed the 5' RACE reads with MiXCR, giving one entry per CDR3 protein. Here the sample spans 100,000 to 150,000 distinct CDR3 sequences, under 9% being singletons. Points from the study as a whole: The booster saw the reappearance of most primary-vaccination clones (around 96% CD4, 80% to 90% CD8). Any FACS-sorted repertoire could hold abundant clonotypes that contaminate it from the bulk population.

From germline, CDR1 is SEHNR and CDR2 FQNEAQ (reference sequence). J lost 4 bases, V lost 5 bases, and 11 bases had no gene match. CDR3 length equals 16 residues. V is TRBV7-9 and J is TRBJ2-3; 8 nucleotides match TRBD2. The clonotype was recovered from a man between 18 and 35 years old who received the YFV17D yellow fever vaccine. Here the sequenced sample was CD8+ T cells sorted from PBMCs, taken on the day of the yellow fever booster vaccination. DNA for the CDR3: TGTGCCAGCAGCGGCGGGACTAGGATTAGCGCAGATACGCAGTATTTT. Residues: CASSGGTRISADTQYF. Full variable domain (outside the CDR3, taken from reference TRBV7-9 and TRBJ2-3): DTGVSQNPRHKITKRGQNVTFRCDPISEHNRLYWYRQTLGQGPEFLTYFQNEAQLEKSRLLSDRFSAERPKGSFSTLEIQRTEQGDSAMYLCASSGGTRISADTQYFGPGTRLTVL.